The present T cell receptor beta chain was sequenced within a study of neoadjuvant nivolumab and ipilimumab in lung cancer. Losses at the gene ends were 3 bases for V and 2 bases for J; bases not matched to a gene: 1. The CDR3 is 16 amino acids. Germline lookup yields CDR1 MGHRA and CDR2 YSYEKL. Only in-frame clones appear in the TCRdb table, and some are missing; sequencing was by immunoSEQ multiplex PCR. The repertoire includes 30,000 or so clones, 83% of them detected once, and about 5.5% sits in the top ten. The rearrangement joins TRBV4-1 to TRBJ2-1, with TRBD2 matching 13 bases. The clonotype comes from an adult with non-small cell lung cancer. The specimen was tumor tissue, collected after neoadjuvant nivolumab, alone or with ipilimumab, at or shortly before surgery. The CDR3 DNA is TGCGCCAGCAGCCATGGGACTAGCGGGACCTACAATGAGCAGTTCTTC. Encoded protein: CASSHGTSGTYNEQFF.